This TCR beta chain comes out of a study of T-cell reconstitution after alpha-beta-depleted transplantation in children. The table lists this clonotype with a count of one. TCRbeta library construction was performed incorporating unique molecular identifiers. TCRdb reprocessed the PCR reads via MiXCR and lists one record per CDR3 protein. This sample has some 300,000 distinct CDR3 sequences; around a tenth occur once, and the top ten carry under 3%. The TCR comes from a human donor who donated a stem cell graft to a child with acute lymphoblastic leukemia. The specimen was PBMCs from the stem cell graft donor, collected from the stem cell graft.

CDR3: CASSLDHFSQETQYF. CDR3 nucleotide sequence: TGTGCCAGCAGCTTAGATCACTTTTCCCAAGAGACCCAGTACTTC. This rearrangement joins TRBV7-8 to TRBJ2-5, with D hard to call. The V gene lost 1 base and the J gene lost 1 base, with 10 bases spanning the gap. The V gene's germline CDR1 is SGHVS and CDR2 FQNEAQ. The CDR3 length is 15 residues.